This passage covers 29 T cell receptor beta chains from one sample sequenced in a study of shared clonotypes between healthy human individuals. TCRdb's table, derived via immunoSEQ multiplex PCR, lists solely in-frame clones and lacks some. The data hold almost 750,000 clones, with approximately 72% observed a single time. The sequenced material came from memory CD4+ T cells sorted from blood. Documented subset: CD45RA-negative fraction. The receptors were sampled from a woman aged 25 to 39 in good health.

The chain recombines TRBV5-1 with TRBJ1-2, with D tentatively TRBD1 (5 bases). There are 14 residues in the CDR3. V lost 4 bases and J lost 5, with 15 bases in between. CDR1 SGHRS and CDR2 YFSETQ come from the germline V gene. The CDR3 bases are TGCGCCAGCAGCGTAGGAAGGGGCCCATATGGCTACACCTTC. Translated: CASSVGRGPYGYTF.

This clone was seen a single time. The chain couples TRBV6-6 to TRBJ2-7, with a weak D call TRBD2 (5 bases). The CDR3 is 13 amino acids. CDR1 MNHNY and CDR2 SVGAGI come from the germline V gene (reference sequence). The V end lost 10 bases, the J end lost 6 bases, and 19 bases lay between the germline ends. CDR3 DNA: TGTGCCACCGCCCGTTTGACGGGGTCCGAGCAGTACTTC. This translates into CATARLTGSEQYF.

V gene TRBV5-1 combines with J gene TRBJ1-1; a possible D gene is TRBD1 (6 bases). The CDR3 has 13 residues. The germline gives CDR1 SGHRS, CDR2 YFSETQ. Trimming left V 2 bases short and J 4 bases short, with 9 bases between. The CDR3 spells CASSFGQTTEAFF. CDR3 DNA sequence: TGCGCCAGCAGCTTTGGACAGACCACTGAAGCTTTCTTT.

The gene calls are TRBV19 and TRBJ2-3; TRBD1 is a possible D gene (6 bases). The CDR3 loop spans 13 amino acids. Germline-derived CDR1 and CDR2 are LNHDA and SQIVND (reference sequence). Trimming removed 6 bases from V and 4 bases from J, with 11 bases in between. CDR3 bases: TGTGCCAGTAGGATGCCAGGGGCAGATACGCAGTATTTT. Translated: CASRMPGADTQYF.

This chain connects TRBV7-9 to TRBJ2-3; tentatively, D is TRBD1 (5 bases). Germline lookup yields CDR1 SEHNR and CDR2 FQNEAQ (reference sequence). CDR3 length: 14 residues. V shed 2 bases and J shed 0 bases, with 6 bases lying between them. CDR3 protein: CASSLKGSTDTQYF. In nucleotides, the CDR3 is TGTGCCAGCAGCTTAAAGGGGAGCACAGATACGCAGTATTTT.

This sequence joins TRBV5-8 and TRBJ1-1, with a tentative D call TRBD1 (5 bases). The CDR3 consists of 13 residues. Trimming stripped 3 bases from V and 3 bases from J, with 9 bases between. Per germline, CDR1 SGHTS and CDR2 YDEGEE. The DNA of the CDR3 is TGTGCCAGCAGCTGGTCGGGGGACACTGAAGCTTTCTTT. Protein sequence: CASSWSGDTEAFF.

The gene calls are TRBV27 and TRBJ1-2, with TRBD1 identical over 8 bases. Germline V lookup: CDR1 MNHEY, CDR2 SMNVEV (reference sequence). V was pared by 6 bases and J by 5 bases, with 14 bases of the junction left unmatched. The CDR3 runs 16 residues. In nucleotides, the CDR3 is TGTGCCAGCAGACCGCTACGTACAGGGGGATTATATGGCTACACCTTC. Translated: CASRPLRTGGLYGYTF.

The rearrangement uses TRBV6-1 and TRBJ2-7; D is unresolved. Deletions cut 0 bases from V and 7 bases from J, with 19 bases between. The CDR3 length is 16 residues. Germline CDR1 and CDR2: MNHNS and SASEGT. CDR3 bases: TGTGCCAGCAGTGAAGCGACGAGGACGGCCCGGCGGGAGCAGTACTTC. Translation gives CASSEATRTARREQYF.

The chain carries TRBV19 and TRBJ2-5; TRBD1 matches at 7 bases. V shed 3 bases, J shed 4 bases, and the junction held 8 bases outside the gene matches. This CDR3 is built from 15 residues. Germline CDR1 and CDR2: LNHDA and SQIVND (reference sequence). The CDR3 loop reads CASSIPRTGGETQYF. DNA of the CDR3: TGTGCCAGTAGTATCCCCAGGACAGGCGGAGAGACCCAGTACTTC. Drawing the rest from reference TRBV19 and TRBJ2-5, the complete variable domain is DGGITQSPKYLFRKEGQNVTLSCEQNLNHDAMYWYRQDPGQGLRLIYYSQIVNDFQKGDIAEGYSVSREKKESFPLTVTSAQKNPTAFYLCASSIPRTGGETQYFGPGTRLLVL.

The CDR3 loop is CASSPTGGELFF. Here the CDR3 DNA reads TGTGCCAGCTCACCGACAGGCGGGGAGCTGTTTTTT. The chain couples TRBV18 to TRBJ2-2, with D possibly being TRBD1 (6 bases). Germline values: CDR1 KGHSH, CDR2 LQKENI. V was cut by 3 bases and J by 7 bases, with 6 bases left in between. CDR3 size: 12 residues.

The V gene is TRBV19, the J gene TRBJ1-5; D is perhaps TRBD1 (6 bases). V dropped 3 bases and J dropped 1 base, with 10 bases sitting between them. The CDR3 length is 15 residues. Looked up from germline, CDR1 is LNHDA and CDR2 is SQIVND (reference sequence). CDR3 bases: TGTGCCAGTAGTATTGGGGGCACGAGCAATCAGCCCCAGCATTTT. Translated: CASSIGGTSNQPQHF.

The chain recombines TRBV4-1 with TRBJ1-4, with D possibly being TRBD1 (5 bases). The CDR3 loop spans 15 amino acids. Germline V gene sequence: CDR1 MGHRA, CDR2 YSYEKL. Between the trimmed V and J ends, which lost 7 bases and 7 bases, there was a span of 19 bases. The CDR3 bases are TGCGCCAGCAAGCAACTTGGGGGGAGGGGTGAAAAACTGTTTTTT. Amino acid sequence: CASKQLGGRGEKLFF.

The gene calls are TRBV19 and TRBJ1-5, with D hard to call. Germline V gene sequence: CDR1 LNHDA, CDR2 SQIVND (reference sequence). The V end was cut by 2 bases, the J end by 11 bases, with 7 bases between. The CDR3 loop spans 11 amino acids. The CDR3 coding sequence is TGTGCCAGTAGTATACAAGGAGCCCAGCATTTT. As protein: CASSIQGAQHF.

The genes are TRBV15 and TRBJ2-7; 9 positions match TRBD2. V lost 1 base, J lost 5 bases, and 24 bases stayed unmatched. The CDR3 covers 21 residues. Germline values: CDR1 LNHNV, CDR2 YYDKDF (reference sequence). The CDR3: CATSRGRGSGIAGAPRHEQYF. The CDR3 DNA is TGTGCCACCAGCAGAGGACGGGGATCCGGGATAGCGGGAGCTCCCCGGCACGAGCAGTACTTC.

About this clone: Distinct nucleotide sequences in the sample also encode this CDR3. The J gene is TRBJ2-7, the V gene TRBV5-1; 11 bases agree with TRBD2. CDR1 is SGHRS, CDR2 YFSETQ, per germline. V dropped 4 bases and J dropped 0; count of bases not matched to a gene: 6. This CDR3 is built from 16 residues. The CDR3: CASSRGTSGGSYEQYF. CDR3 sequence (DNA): TGCGCCAGCAGCCGCGGGACTAGCGGAGGCTCCTACGAGCAGTACTTC.

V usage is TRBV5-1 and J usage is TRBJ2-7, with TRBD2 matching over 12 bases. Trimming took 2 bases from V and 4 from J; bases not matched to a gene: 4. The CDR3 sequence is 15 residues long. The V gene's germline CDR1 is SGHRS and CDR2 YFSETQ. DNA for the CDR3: TGCGCCAGCAGCTTTCAGCTAGCGGGAGGGTACGAGCAGTACTTC. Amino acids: CASSFQLAGGYEQYF.

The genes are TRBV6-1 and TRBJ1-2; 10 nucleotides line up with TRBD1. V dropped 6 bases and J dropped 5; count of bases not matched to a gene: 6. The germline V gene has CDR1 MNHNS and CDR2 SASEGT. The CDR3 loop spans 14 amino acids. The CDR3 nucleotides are TGTGCCAGCAGGTCAGGGACAGGGGTTTATGGCTACACCTTC. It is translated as CASRSGTGVYGYTF.

The CDR3 sequence: CASSLGRTEQEQYF. CDR3 sequence (DNA): TGTGCCAGCAGCTTAGGTCGGACTGAGCAAGAGCAGTACTTC. The rearrangement links TRBV7-9 to TRBJ2-7; a weak D match, TRBD2 (5 bases). The germline V gene has CDR1 SEHNR and CDR2 FQNEAQ (reference sequence). CDR3 size: 14 residues. Trimming removed 1 base from V and 7 bases from J, with 14 bases in between.

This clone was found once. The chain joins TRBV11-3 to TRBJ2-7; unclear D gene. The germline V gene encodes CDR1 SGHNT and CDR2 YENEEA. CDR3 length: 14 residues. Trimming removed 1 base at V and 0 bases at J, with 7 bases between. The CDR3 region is CASSLARSSYEQYF. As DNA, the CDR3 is TGTGCCAGCAGCTTAGCGAGGAGCTCCTACGAGCAGTACTTC.

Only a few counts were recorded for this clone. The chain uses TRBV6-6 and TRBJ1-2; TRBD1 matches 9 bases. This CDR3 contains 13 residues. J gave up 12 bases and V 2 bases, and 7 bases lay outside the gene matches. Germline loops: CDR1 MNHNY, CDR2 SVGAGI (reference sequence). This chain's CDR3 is CASSYGTGWGDTF. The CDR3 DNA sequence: TGTGCCAGCAGTTACGGGACAGGGTGGGGAGACACCTTC.

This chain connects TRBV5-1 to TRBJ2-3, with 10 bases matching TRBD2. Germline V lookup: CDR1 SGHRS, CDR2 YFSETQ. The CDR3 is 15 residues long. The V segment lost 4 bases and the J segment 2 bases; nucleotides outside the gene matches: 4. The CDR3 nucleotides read TGCGCCAGCAGCCGTCTAGCGGGAGCCACAGATACGCAGTATTTT. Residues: CASSRLAGATDTQYF.

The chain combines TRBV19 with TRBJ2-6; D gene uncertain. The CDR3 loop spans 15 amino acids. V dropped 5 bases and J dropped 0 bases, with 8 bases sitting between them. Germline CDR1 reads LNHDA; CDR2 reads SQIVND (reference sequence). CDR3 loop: CASSLLVSGANVLTF. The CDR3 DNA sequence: TGTGCCAGTAGTCTGCTGGTCTCTGGGGCCAACGTCCTGACTTTC.

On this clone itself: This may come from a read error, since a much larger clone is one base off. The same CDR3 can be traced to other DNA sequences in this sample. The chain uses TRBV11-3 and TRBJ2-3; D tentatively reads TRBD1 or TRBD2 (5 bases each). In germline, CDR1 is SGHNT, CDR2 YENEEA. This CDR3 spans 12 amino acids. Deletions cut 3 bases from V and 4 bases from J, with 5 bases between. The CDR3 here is CASSLGADTQYF. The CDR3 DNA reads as TGTGCCAGCAGCTTGGGGGCAGATACGCAGTATTTT.

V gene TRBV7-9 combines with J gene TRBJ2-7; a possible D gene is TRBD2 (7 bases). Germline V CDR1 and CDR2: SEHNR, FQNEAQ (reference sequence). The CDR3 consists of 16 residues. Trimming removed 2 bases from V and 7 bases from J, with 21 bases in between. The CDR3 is CASSLLRASGQGEQYF. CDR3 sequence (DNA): TGTGCCAGCAGCTTACTTCGGGCTAGCGGCCAGGGGGAGCAGTACTTC.

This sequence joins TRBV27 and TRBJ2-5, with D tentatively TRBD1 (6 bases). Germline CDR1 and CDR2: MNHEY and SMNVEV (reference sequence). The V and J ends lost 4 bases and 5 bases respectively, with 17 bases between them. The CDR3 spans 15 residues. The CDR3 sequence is CASSSTYRVQETQYF. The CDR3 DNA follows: TGTGCCAGCAGTTCTACCTACAGGGTTCAGGAGACCCAGTACTTC.

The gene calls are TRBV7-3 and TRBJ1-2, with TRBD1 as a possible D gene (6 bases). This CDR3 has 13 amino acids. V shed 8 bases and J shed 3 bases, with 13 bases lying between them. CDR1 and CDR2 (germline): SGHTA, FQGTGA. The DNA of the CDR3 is TGTGCCAGCCGGCAGGGGAGAGACTATGGCTACACCTTC. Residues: CASRQGRDYGYTF.

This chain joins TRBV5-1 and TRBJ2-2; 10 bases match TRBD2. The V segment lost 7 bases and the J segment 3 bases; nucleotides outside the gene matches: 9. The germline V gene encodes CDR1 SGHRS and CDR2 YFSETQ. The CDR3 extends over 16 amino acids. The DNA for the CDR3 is TGCGCCAGCTCTGAGGGACTAGCGAGATACACCGGGGAGCTGTTTTTT. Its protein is CASSEGLARYTGELFF.

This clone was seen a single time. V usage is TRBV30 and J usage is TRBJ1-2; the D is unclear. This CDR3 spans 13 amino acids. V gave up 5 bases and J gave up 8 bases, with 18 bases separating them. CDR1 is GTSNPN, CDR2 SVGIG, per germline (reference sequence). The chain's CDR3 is CAWAAGIYMGYTF. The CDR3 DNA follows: TGTGCCTGGGCCGCTGGAATATACATGGGCTACACCTTC.

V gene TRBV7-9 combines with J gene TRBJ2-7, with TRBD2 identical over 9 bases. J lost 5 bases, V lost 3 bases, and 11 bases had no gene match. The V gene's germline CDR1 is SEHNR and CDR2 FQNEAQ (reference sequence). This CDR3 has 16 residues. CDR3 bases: TGTGCCAGCAGCTTTGGTGGGACTAGCTTGGGCAACGAGCAGTACTTC. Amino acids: CASSFGGTSLGNEQYF.